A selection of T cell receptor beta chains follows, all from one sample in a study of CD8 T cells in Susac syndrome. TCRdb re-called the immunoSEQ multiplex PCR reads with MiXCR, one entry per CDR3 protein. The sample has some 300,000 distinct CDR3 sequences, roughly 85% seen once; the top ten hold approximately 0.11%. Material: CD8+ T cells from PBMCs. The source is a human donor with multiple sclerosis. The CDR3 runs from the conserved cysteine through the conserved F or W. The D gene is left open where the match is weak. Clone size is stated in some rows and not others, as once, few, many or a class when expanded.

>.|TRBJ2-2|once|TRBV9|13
TGTGCCAGCAGCGTAAAGGTAACCGGGGAGCTGTTTTTT
CASSVKVTGELFF
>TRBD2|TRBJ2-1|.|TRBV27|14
TGTGCCAGCACCGGACTAGCATCATACAATGAGCAGTTCTTC
CASTGLASYNEQFF
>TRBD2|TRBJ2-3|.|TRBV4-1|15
TGCGCCAGCAGCCCCTTAGCGGGACCCACAGATACGCAGTATTTT
CASSPLAGPTDTQYF
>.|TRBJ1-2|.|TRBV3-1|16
TGTGCCAGCAGCCAAGAGGGGAGAATGCCACACTATGGCTACACCTTC
CASSQEGRMPHYGYTF
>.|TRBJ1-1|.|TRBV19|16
TGTGCCAGTAGTAATTGGTCCCTCACCGGGGACACTGAAGCTTTCTTT
CASSNWSLTGDTEAFF
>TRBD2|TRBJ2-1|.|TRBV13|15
TGTGCCAGCAATGACGGGAGGTCCTCCTACAATGAGCAGTTCTTC
CASNDGRSSYNEQFF
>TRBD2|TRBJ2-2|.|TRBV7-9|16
TGTGCCAGCAGTCCCACTAGCGGGAGATATTCCGGGGAGCTGTTTTTT
CASSPTSGRYSGELFF
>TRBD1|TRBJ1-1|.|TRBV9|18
TGTGCCAGCAGCGCAGCCCCGGGACAGGGAGTCTGGAACACTGAAGCTTTCTTT
CASSAAPGQGVWNTEAFF
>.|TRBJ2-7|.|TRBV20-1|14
TGCAGTGCTCCCCAGCGGCCCTCCTCCTACGAGCAGTACTTC
CSAPQRPSSYEQYF
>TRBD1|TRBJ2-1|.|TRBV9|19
TGTGCCAGCAGCGGGACAGGGGGCGCGGGTCCCATCTCCTACAATGAGCAGTTCTTC
CASSGTGGAGPISYNEQFF
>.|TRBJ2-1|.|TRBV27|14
TGTGCCAGCATGTTCCGGAGCCAATACAATGAGCAGTTCTTC
CASMFRSQYNEQFF
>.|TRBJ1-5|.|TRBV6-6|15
TGTGCCAGCAAACCCTTACGGGACACTCTTCAGCCCCAGCATTTT
CASKPLRDTLQPQHF
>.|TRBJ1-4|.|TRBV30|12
TGTGCCTGGAGTGGTCGAAGTGAAAAACTGTTTTTT
CAWSGRSEKLFF
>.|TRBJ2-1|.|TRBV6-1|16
TGTGCCAGCAGTCATACTAGACCACGAGCACACAATGAGCAGTTCTTC
CASSHTRPRAHNEQFF
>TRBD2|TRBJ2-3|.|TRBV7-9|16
TGTGCCAGCAGCTTACGCGGGAGGGCTGGTACAGATACGCAGTATTTT
CASSLRGRAGTDTQYF
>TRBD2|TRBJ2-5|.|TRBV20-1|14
TGCAGTGCTAGCACACGGCGGGAGGTTGAGACCCAGTACTTC
CSASTRREVETQYF
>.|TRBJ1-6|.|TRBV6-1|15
TGTGCCAGCATTCTAGAGGGCTCCTATAATTCACCCCTCCACTTT
CASILEGSYNSPLHF
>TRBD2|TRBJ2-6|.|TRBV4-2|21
TGTGCCAGCAGCCAAACTCCAAAAATAACCGGGACTAGTGACGGGGCCAACGTCCTGACTTTC
CASSQTPKITGTSDGANVLTF
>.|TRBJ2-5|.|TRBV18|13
TGTGCCAGCTCACCGGGGTTTCGAGAGACCCAGTACTTC
CASSPGFRETQYF
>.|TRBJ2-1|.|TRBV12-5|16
TGTGCTAGTGGTTTCACCAATATCCCCAACTACAATGAGCAGTTCTTC
CASGFTNIPNYNEQFF
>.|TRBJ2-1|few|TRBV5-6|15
TGTGCCAGCTTAACCTGGGGGAGCTCCTACAATGAGCAGTTCTTC
CASLTWGSSYNEQFF
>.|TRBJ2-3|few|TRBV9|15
TGTGCCAGCAGCGTAAACGGGATAGGCACAGATACGCAGTATTTT
CASSVNGIGTDTQYF
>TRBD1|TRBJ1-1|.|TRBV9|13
TGTGCCAGCAGCTCTACAGGGGCGGCTGAAGCTTTCTTT
CASSSTGAAEAFF
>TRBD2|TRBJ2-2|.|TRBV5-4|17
TGTGCCAGCAGCGGCCTCGGACTAGCGGGAGACACCGGGGAGCTGTTTTTT
CASSGLGLAGDTGELFF
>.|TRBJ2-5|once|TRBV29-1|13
TGCAGCGTTGTACCTCCGGGAGAAGAGACCCAGTACTTC
CSVVPPGEETQYF
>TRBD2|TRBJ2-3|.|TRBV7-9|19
TGTGCCAGCAGAAGGGGGACTAGCGGGAGATTAGGCCCCACAGATACGCAGTATTTT
CASRRGTSGRLGPTDTQYF
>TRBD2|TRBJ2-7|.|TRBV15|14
TGTGCCACCAGCGCCCGGGACTATCTCTACGAGCAGTACTTC
CATSARDYLYEQYF
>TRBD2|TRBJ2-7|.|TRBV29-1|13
TGCAGCGTTACGACTAGCGGGAGGGTCGAGCAGTACTTC
CSVTTSGRVEQYF
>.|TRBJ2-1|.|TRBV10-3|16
TGTGCCATCACTGGGGGCCCTCTAGGTAGCTACAATGAGCAGTTCTTC
CAITGGPLGSYNEQFF
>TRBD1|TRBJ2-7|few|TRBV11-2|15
TGTGCCAGCAGCTTAGATCGGGACAGACCCTACGAGCAGTACTTC
CASSLDRDRPYEQYF
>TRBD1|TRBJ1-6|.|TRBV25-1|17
TGTGCCAGCAGTGGACTGACTCGACAGGGGGCAAATTCACCCCTCCACTTT
CASSGLTRQGANSPLHF
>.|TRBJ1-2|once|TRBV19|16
TGTGCCAGTAAAGGGCCCAGCAGCCCTCCTAACTATGGCTACACCTTC
CASKGPSSPPNYGYTF
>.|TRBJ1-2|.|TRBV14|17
TGTGCCAGCAGCCAAGTCAGCGGAACGGACCCCTCCTATGGCTACACCTTC
CASSQVSGTDPSYGYTF
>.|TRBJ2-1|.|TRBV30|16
TGTGCCTGGAGTGCGCTGACTGGAGCCTCCTACAATGAGCAGTTCTTC
CAWSALTGASYNEQFF
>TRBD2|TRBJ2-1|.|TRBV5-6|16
TGTGCCAGCAGCTTGGGACTAGCCGGTCTGTGGGCTGAGCAGTTCTTC
CASSLGLAGLWAEQFF
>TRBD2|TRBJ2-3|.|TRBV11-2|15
TGTGCCAGCAGCCCTAGGACTAGCAGCACAGATACGCAGTATTTT
CASSPRTSSTDTQYF
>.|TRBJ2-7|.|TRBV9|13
TGTGCCAGCAGCGGGGCTATTTCCTACGAGCAGTACTTC
CASSGAISYEQYF
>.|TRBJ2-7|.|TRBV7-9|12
TGTGCCAGCAGCACGGACGGCTACGAGCAGTACTTC
CASSTDGYEQYF
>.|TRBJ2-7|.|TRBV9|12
TGTGCCAGCAGCGGATTACCCGGCGAGCAGTACTTC
CASSGLPGEQYF
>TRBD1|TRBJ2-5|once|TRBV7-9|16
TGTGCCAGCAGCTTAGGAAGGGACAGGACTAAATGGACCCAGTACTTC
CASSLGRDRTKWTQYF
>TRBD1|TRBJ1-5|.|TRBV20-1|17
TGCAGTGCTAGAGTAGGCGGACAGGAGTATAGCAATCAGCCCCAGCATTTT
CSARVGGQEYSNQPQHF
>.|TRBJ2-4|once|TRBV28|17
TGTGCCAGCAGAGCCTTGGAAGGGAGAATTTCGGAAAACATTCAGTACTTC
CASRALEGRISENIQYF
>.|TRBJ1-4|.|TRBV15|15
TGTGCCACCAGCAGAAAAACCACAACTAATGAAAAACTGTTTTTT
CATSRKTTTNEKLFF
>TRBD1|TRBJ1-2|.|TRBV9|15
TGTGCCAGCACCCCCTCAGGGGGGGGGAACTATGGCTACACCTTC
CASTPSGGGNYGYTF
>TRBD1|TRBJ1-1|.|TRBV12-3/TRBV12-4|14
TGTGCTAGCACCGGGACAGGGGGGAACACTGAAGCTTTCTTT
CASTGTGGNTEAFF
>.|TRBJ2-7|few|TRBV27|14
TGTGCCAGCAGTTTACGCCCCGACTCCTACGAGCAGTACTTC
CASSLRPDSYEQYF
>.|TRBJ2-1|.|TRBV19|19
TGTGCCAGTAGTATAATGGCTCTCACCTCGGGACTGGCAAACAATGAGCAGTTCTTC
CASSIMALTSGLANNEQFF